This TCR beta chain was sequenced for a study of cytotoxic CD8 clonotypes in ibrutinib-treated CLL. Whole-study context: Across the patients, under 12 were relapsed/refractory, about 14 treatment-naive and 17 to 18 IGHV unmutated.

TCRdb's table, derived via immunoSEQ multiplex PCR, lists solely in-frame clones and lacks some. In the table there are roughly 36,000 clones, more than 65% of which are singletons. Study results and caveats: Ibrutinib response saw clonality rise, and progression saw it return toward baseline.

On this clone: The antigen remains unidentified.

The sample consisted of PBMCs, taken before ibrutinib treatment. This TCR came from a human donor with chronic lymphocytic leukemia.

CDR3 nucleotide sequence: TGTGCCAGCAGCTTCGCCGGGACAGGGGGCTACGAGCAGTACTTC. It yields the protein CASSFAGTGGYEQYF. The rearrangement links TRBV5-6 to TRBJ2-7; TRBD1 matches at 11 bases. The CDR3 is made up of 15 amino acids. Germline V gene data show CDR1 as SGHDT and CDR2 as YYEEEE. V shed 2 bases, J shed 3 bases, and the junction held 4 bases outside the gene matches.